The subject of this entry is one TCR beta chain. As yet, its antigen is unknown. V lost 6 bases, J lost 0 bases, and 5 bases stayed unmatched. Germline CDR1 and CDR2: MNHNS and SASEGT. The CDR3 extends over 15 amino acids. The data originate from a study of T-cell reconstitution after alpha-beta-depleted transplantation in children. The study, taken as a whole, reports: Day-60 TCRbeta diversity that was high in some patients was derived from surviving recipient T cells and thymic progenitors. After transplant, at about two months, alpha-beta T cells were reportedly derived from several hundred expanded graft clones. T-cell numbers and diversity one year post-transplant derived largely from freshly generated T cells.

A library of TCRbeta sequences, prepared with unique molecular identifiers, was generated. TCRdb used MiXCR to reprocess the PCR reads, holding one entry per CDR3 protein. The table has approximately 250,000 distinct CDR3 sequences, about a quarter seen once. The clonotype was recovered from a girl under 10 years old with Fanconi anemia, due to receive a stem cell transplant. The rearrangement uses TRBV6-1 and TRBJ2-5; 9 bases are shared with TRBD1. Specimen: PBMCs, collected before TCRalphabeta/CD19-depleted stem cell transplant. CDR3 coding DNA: TGTGCCAGCAGCGCCGGGACAGGGTACCAAGAGACCCAGTACTTC. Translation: CASSAGTGYQETQYF.